This TCR beta chain was captured by sequencing in a study of blood T cell repertoires in COVID-19. Study-wide background: T cells, B-cell-depleted T cells, or PBMCs provided the cDNA or gDNA that served as material.

Clones were read by immunoSEQ multiplex PCR, and TCRdb kept only the in-frame ones, dropping some. The sample holds more than 250,000 clones, 90% seen once. Living in 24 US areas, the participants were between roughly 18 and 89 years of age. In assigning cohorts, the study relied on participant-reported clinical history. CDR3 length: 19 amino acids. The TCR was taken from a woman younger than 30 with acute COVID-19. This chain connects TRBV21-1 to TRBJ2-3; the D call in the table, TRBD1, was not verified against the DNA. TRBV21-1 is a recognized pseudogene. Sequencing was performed on PBMCs or T cells enriched from blood (not recorded which). The CDR3 region is CASSKGRTRGLPSTDTQYF. The CDR3 DNA reads TGTGCCAGCAGCAAAGGACGGACAAGGGGATTGCCTAGCACAGATACGCAGTATTTT.